The clone carrying this T cell receptor beta chain was observed at least ten times. These data originate in a study of human T cells and chemical hapten exposure. About the research overall: 0.01% DPC was applied to the upper back in patch tests, which were read at 6 days.

As for time point: pre-sensitization, week 0. The treatment was: therapeutic diphenylcyclopropenone sensitization with weekly scalp DPC. Unfractionated whole blood served as the source for total RNA extraction. TCRdb ran MiXCR on the RACE reads and lists one entry per CDR3 protein. The sample lists around 330,000 distinct CDR3 sequences; 5.5% were seen once. Germline V gene lookup returns CDR1 SEHNR and CDR2 FQNEAQ (reference sequence). The CDR3 has 15 amino acids. V lost 5 bases to trimming and J lost 4 bases, with 17 bases between them. The chain combines TRBV7-9 with TRBJ1-2; D is ambiguous. This sequence originates from a woman aged 18-30 years with alopecia areata. Some clones in this sample may be carry-over from other donors' samples. The material was whole blood, obtained in connection with sensitization to the hapten diphenylcyclopropenone (DPC). CDR3 amino acids: CASSPDFTHLYGYTF. DNA of the CDR3: TGTGCCAGCAGCCCGGACTTCACTCACCTCTATGGCTACACCTTC.